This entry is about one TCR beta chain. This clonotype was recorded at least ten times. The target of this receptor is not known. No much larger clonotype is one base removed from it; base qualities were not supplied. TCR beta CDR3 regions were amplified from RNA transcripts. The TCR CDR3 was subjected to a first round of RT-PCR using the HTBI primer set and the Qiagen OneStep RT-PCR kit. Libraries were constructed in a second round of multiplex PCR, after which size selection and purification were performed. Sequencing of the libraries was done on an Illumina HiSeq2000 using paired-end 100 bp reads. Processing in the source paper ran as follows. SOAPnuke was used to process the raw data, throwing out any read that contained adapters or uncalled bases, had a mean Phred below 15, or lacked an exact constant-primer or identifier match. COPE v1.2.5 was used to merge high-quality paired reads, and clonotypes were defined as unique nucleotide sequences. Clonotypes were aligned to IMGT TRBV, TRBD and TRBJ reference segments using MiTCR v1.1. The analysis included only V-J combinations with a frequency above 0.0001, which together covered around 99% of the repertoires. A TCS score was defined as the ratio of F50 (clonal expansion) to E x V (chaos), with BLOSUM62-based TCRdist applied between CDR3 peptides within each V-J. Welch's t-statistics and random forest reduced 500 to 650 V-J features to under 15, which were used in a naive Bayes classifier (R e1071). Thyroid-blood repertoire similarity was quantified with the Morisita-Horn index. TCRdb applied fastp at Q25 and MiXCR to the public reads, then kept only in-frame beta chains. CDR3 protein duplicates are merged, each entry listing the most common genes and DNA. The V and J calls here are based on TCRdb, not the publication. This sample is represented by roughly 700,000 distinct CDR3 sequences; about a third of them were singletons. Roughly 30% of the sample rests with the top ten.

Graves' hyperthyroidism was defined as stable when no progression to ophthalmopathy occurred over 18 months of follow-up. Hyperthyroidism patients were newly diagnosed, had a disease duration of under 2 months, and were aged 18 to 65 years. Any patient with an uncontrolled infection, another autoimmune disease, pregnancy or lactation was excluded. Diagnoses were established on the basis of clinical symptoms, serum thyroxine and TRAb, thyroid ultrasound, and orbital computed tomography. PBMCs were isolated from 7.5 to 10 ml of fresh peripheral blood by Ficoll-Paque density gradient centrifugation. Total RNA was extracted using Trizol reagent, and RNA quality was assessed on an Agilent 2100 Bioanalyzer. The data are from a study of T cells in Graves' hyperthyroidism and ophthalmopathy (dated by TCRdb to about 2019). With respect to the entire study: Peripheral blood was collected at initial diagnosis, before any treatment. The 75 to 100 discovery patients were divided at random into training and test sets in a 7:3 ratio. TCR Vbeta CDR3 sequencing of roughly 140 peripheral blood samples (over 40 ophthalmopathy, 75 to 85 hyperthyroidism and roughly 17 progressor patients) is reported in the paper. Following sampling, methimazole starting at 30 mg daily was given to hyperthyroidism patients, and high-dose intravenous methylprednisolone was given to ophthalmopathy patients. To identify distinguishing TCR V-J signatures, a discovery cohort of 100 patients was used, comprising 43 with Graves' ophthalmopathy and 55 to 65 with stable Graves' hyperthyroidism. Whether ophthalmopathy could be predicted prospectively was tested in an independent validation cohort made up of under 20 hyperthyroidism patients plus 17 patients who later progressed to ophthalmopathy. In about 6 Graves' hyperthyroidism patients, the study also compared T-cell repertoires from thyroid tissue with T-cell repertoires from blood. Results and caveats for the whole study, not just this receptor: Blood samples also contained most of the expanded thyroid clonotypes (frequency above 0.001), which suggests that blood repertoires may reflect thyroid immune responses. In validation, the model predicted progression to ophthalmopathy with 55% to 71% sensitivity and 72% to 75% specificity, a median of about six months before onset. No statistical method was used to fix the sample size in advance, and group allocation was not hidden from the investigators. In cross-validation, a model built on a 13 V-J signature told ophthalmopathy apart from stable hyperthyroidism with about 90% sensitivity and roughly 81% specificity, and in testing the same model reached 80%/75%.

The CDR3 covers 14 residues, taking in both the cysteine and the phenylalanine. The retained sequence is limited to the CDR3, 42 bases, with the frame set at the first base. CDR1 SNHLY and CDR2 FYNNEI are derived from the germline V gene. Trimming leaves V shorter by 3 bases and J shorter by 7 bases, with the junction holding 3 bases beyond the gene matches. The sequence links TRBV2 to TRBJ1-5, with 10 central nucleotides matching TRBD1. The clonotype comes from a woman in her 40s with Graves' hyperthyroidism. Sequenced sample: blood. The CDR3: CASSETGGWQPQHF. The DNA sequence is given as TGTGCCAGCAGTGAGACAGGGGGCTGGCAGCCCCAGCATTTT.